Ten or more counts support the clone carrying this T cell receptor beta chain. This record belongs to a study of T cells of healthy individuals. TCRdb called the 5' RACE reads again in MiXCR, with one record for every CDR3 protein. Among fewer than 90,000 distinct CDR3 sequences listed, about 4.8% were seen once. Trimming removed 6 bases from V and 2 bases from J, with 6 bases in between. Germline V CDR1 and CDR2: SGHTA, FQGNSA. This CDR3 is built from 12 residues. The receptor was isolated from a female donor in good health. The J gene is TRBJ2-3, the V gene TRBV7-2; D unclear. This CDR3 reads CASSEYTDTQYF. The CDR3 nucleotides are TGTGCCAGCAGTGAATACACAGATACGCAGTATTTT.